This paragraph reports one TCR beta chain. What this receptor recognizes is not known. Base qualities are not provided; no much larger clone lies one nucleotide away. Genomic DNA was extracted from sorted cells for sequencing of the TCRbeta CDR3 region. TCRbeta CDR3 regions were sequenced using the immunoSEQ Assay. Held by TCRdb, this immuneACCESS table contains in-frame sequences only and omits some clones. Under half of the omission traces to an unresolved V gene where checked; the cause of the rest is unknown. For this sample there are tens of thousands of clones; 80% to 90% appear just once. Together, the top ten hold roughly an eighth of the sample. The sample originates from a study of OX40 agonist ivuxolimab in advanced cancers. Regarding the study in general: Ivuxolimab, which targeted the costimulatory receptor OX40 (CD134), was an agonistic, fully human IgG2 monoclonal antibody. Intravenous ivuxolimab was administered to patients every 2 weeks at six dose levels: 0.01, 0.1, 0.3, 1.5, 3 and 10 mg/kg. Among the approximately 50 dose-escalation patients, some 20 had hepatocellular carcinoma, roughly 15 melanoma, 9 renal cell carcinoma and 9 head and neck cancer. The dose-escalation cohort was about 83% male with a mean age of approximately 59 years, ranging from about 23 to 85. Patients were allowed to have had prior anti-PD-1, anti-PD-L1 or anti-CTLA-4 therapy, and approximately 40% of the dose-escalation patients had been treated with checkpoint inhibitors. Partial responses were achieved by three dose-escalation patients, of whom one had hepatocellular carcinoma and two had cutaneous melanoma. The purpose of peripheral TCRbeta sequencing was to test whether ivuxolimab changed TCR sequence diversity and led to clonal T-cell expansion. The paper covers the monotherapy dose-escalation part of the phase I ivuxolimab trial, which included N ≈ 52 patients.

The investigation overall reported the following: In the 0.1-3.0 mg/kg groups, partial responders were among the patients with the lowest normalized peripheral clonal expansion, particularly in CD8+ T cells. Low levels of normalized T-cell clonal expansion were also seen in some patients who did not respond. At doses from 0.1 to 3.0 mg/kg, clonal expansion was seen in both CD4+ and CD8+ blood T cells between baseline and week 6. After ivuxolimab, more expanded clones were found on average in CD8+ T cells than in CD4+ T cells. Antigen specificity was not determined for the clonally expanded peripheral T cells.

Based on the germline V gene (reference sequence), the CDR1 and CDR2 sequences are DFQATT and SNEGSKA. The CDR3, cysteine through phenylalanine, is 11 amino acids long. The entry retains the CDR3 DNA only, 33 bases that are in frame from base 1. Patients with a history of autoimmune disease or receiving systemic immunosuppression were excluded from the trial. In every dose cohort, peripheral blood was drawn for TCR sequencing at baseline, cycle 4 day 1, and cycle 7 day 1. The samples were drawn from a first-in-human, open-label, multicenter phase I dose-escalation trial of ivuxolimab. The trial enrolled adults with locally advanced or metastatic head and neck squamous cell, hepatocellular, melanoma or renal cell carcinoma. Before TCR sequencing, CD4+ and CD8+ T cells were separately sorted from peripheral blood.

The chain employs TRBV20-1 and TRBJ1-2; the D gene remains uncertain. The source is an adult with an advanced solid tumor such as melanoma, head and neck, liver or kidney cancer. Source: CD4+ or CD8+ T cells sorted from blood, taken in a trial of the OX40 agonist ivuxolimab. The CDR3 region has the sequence CSVRTNYGYTF. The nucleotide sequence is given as TGCAGCGTCCGTACTAACTATGGCTACACCTTC.